The T cell receptor (beta chain) under discussion was sequenced for a study of blood T cell repertoires in COVID-19. Study-level information: Nucleic acid was either cDNA or gDNA, and it came from T cells, B-cell-depleted T cells, or PBMCs.

Sequencing was performed with immunoSEQ multiplex PCR; in TCRdb, only in-frame clones are kept and a portion is missing. Of 95,000 to 150,000 clones in the sample, around four fifths are singletons; the top ten hold 25%. This clone was observed a single time. This CDR3 is built from 12 residues. V lost 4 bases to trimming and J lost 15 bases; unmatched junction nucleotides: 5. CDR1 is PRHDT, CDR2 FYEKMQ, per germline (reference sequence). Sequencing was performed on peripheral blood. The TCR was taken from a human donor in a cohort sampled during active COVID-19. The rearrangement links TRBV13 to TRBJ1-6; 8 bases agree with TRBD1. The CDR3 region is CASSSGQGSLHF. For the CDR3, the DNA is TGTGCCAGCAGCTCCGGACAGGGAAGCCTCCACTTT.